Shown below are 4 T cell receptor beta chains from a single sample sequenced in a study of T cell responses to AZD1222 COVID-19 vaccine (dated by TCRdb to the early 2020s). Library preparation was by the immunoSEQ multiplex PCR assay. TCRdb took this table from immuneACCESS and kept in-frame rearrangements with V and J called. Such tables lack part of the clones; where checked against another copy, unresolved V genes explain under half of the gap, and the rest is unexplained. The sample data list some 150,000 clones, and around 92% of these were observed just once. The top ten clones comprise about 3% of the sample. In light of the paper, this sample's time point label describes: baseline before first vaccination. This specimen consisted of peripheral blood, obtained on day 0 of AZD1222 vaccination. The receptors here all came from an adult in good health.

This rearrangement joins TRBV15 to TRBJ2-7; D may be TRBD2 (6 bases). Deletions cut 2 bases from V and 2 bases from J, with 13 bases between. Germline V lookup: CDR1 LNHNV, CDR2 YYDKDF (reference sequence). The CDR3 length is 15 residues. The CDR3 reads CATSRNSEGPYEQYF. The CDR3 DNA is TGTGCCACCAGCAGAAATTCGGAGGGCCCCTACGAGCAGTACTTC.

CDR3 loop: CASSFSRGNYGYTF. As DNA, the CDR3 is TGTGCCAGCAGTTTCTCCAGGGGCAACTATGGCTACACCTTC. The rearrangement joins TRBV27 to TRBJ1-2; a possible D gene is TRBD1 (6 bases). With 3 bases removed from V and 2 bases from J, the gap between germline ends came to 10 bases. Germline CDR1 reads MNHEY; CDR2 reads SMNVEV (reference sequence). The CDR3 totals 14 residues.

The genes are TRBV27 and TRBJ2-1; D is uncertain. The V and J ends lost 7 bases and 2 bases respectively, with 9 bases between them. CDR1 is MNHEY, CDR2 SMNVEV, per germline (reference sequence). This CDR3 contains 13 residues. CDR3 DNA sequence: TGTGCCAGCACCCAAAACCCCTACAATGAGCAGTTCTTC. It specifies CASTQNPYNEQFF.

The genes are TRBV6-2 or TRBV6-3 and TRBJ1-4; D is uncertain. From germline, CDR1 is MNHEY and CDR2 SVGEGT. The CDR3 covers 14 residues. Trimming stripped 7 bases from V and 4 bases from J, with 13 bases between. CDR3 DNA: TGTGCCAGCACCCCGGCCCAGCGTAATGAAAAACTGTTTTTT. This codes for CASTPAQRNEKLFF.